This T cell receptor (beta chain) came from a study of shared clonotypes between healthy human individuals (dated by TCRdb to the early 2020s). For the wider study: Three men and a couple of women, aged 18 to 49 years, made up the cohort. For each donor, CD4 naive and CD4 memory were each given three plates, CD8 naive was given two plates, and CD8 memory was given one plate. The study deeply sequenced blood TCR repertoires of about five healthy adults to estimate repertoire size and the extent of clonotype sharing between individuals. Libraries were prepared and TCR repertoires were sequenced by different laboratories using diverse techniques, in order to increase sequencing depth and limit assay-specific biases. Each donor's leukapheresis produced roughly between roughly 0.9 and 8.9 billion PBMCs. Overall study outcomes, separate from this receptor: About 5% of naive CD4, 3.5% of naive CD8, 2% to 2.5% of memory CD4, and approximately 0.4% of memory CD8 clonotypes were shared across several donors. Even with the large sequencing depth, rarefaction of the sorted-subset datasets indicated that sequencing was incomplete. Because the study included only a small number of donors, the genetic and exposure-history diversity represented was limited. Pairwise subsampling led to the expectation that sequencing depth would affect the degree of clonotype sharing among donors. Compared with non-shared clonotypes, the clonotypes found in all four sorted-subset donors had higher generation probabilities. Naive subsets generally had larger estimated clonotype richness than memory subsets. Only blood was sampled, and tissue TCR repertoires likely differ from those in blood.

CDR1 SEHNR and CDR2 FQNEAQ are derived from the germline V gene (reference sequence). V lost 1 base and J lost 6 bases, and the count of bases not matched to a germline gene is 8. The CDR3 has 17 amino acids, counting the end cysteine and phenylalanine. The CDR3 DNA has 51 bases and is translated from base 1. Comments on this clone: Its antigen is not yet known. Base quality data are lacking; no much larger clone is found one base away.

The donors were healthy, HIV-negative adults with no recently reported acute infections or vaccinations. Every donor was a Caucasian adult living in Nashville, Tennessee, USA. CD4+ T cells were enriched by magnetic negative selection; naive cells were then positively selected on CD45RA, and the negative fraction formed the memory subset. Blood was collected by leukapheresis, and PBMCs were isolated by Ficoll-Histopaque density gradient centrifugation and then cryopreserved in liquid nitrogen vapor phase. Purity and quantity of every magnetically sorted T cell population were checked by analytical flow cytometry. Genomic DNA was isolated from every sorted fraction and measured by UV absorbance on a Nanodrop 2000c. Using the deep immunoSEQ assay, TCR CDR3 regions were amplified from genomic DNA by multiplex PCR. Extracted genomic DNA from each cell subset was spread evenly across all wells of several immunoSEQ 96-well plates, with each plate serving as a replicate. For sorted subsets, about 210 ng of genomic DNA, equivalent to around 30,000 T cell genomes, went into each replicate PCR. The purified libraries were quantified using a Qubit 3.0 fluorometer, sized with a Bioanalyzer 2100, and then quantified again using the KAPA Library Quantification kit. A separate single-read 150-cycle Illumina NextSeq 550 flow cell was used to sequence each immunoSEQ 96-well plate. The original methods were these. Because the immunoSEQ output held only junctional sequences and lacked quality scores, the filtering could not match the filtering applied to full-length reads. To assign V/J genes and CDR3, sequences were annotated against IMGT germline references using PyIR, a Python wrapper for IgBLAST v1.9. Any read was removed if the V/J assignment was weak (E-value above 1e-6), the CDR3 was missing, or the read contained stop codons, out-of-frame junctions, or ambiguous translated residues. A V3J clonotype was defined by an identical inferred V gene, J gene, and CDR3 amino acid sequence. To compute the percentage overlap between repertoires, the number of shared unique clonotypes was divided by the size of the smaller repertoire. Three approaches were used to assess repertoire richness: RTK rarefaction, the Chao1 estimator, and Recon v2.1 estimates of unobserved clonotypes. Generation probabilities were computed with OLGA for all TCRbeta clonotypes obtained by the gDNA method from several donors. Drawn from immuneACCESS, this table holds only the in-frame rearrangements with V and J called that TCRdb kept. Clones are partly lost; checked studies trace under half to an unresolved V gene and leave the rest unexplained. V, J and clone size were drawn from that table, and D and trimming were deduced from the DNA. Present in this sample are fewer than 1.8 million clones, approximately 98.5% of which were seen just once. Jointly, the top ten make up around 0.38% of the sample.

The sequence is built from TRBV7-9 and TRBJ2-1, with 11 bases aligning to TRBD2. The sequence derives from a man in his thirties or forties in good health. Specimen: naive CD4+ T cells sorted from blood. This sample's cell subset or site label indicates: CD45RA+ positively selected. The CDR3 region: CASSLGTGLADTNEQFF. The nucleotides read TGTGCCAGCAGCTTAGGTACGGGACTAGCGGACACCAATGAGCAGTTCTTC.